This T cell receptor (beta chain) originates from a study of identical twins (dated by TCRdb to the mid-2010s). Regarding the research as a whole: To test whether fetal clonotypes persist, the study used deep sequencing on TCR alpha and beta repertoires from monozygotic twins, unrelated adults of various ages, and cord blood. Replicate twin experiments were performed at different times using different library preparation protocols to rule out contamination. Overall results and qualifications from the work: Zero-insertion analyses could be partly confounded by invariant T cells such as MAIT and iNKT, although diverse VJ usage argued against such confounding for most clonotypes. A weaker excess of twin sharing was found in beta out-of-frame sequences because the signal-to-noise ratio was lowered by fewer shared sequences. Out-of-frame TCR alpha sequences shared between twins showed an excess of low generation-probability sequences compared with coincidental sharing between unrelated individuals. Fewer insertions were carried by abundant cord blood beta clonotypes, a similar but weaker trend appeared in young adult naive repertoires, and no such trend appeared in memory repertoires. Because the same donors could not be followed over many years, the conclusions relied on cross-sectional statistical analysis. Out-of-frame TCR alpha sharing in monozygotic twins was systematically underestimated by recombination models, whereas sharing between unrelated individuals was in agreement with the recombination models.

With regard to this clonotype: What antigen it recognizes has not been identified. It has no much larger one-base neighbor in the sample; base qualities were not kept.

The germline V gene provides CDR1 MNHNS and CDR2 SASEGT. At the junction V is shortened by 6 bases and J by 7 bases; bases outside the gene matches: 5. Counted from cysteine to phenylalanine, this CDR3 has 15 amino acids. Only the CDR3 DNA is retained, 45 bases long and in frame from the first base. The library relied on 5' RACE. The sample was run on an Illumina HiSeq 2000. Template switching added a universal primer binding site, and the final cDNA carried a unique molecular identifier that allowed TCR cDNA molecules to be counted accurately. First-strand cDNA for TCR alpha and beta chains was synthesized from specific primers in the conserved constant-segment region. Each cDNA library was double barcoded, with a SMART-Mk sample barcode plus Illumina barcodes, to control for contamination. TruSeq adapter sequences, together with Illumina sample barcodes, were added in two successive PCR steps. The TCR alpha and beta cDNA libraries were sequenced on the Illumina HiSeq platform using custom primers. The authors processed their data as follows. Unique molecular identifiers were extracted from raw reads with MiGEC, and CDR3 positions were determined with MiXCR. For each individual, recombination models were inferred using an EM algorithm with the repgenHMM and IGoR tools. Shared clonotypes were analyzed with the tcR package in R, and sharing was normalized by the product of cloneset sizes. Out-of-frame nonproductive sequences were analyzed to study raw recombination free of thymic and clonal selection effects. TCRdb reprocessed the public reads (quality trimming at Q25 with fastp, clone calling with MiXCR) and kept in-frame beta chains. One record per CDR3 amino acid sequence lists the most common genes and DNA. None of the V and J calls come from the authors' own analysis; TCRdb made them. The sample table shows roughly 720,000 distinct CDR3 sequences, and around a sixth are seen once. The ten largest make up around 14% of the sample.

Every donor in the study was a healthy Caucasian. The twin cohort consisted of three pairs of female monozygotic twins, all aged about 18 to 30 years. RNA for TCR libraries was isolated from peripheral blood mononuclear cells. The data also belong to a second study, concerning T cells expressing NK-cell markers. Looking at the second paper: Three sorted T-cell subsets (CD3+CD56+NKG2C+, CD3+CD56+NKG2C- and CD3+CD56-NKG2C+) from fewer than 10 donors had their TCR beta-chain repertoires profiled. Seven of the eight sequenced donors were HCMV-seropositive and one was HCMV-seronegative. In several experiments an anti-gammadeltaTCR antibody was added to restrict sorting to alphabetaTCR-expressing T cells. In six donors, the dominant CD3+CD56+NKG2C+ clonotypes were among the top 10 CD8+ clonotypes and accounted for about 1.0-7.0% of CD8+ T cells. Those dominant clonotypes were again the most abundant among CD3+CD56-NKG2C+ cells in a few donors, at about 28.3-65%. It remained unclear whether the expanded NKG2C-expressing T cell clones were specific for HCMV antigens. The study sequenced eight donors, all healthy volunteers chosen at random: three men and five women. HCMV-specific IgG was detected in serum with a commercial ELISA kit to determine HCMV serostatus. For more than 5 donors, unsorted PBMC were also used to sequence bulk peripheral blood T-cell repertoires. MIGEC handled demultiplexing of the reads and grouping by UMI, while MiTCR was used to assemble and quantify clonotypes. To remove erroneous sequences, TCR cDNA sequences were retained only when supported by two or more reads. The tcR package was used for downstream repertoire analysis, and clonotypes were matched between fractions using CDR3 nucleotide sequence together with V segment. VDJmatch was used to annotate antigen specificity against VDJdb, with one amino acid substitution in CDR3 permitted.

This clonotype was sampled from a woman between 18 and 29 years old in good health. The sequenced material came from PBMCs. The rearranged segments are TRBV6-1 and TRBJ2-2; 13 bases in between match TRBD2. The CDR3 protein: CASRRRLAGGGELFF. The DNA reads as follows: TGTGCCAGCAGACGGCGACTAGCGGGGGGCGGGGAGCTGTTTTTT.